Shown below are 18 T cell receptor beta chains from a single sample sequenced in a study of CD8+CD57+ T cells in acquired aplastic anemia. Using genomic DNA as the template, TCR beta VDJ and CDR3 profiling was carried out. TCRdb re-called the reads through MiXCR, storing one row per CDR3 protein. The table shows approximately 300,000 distinct CDR3 sequences, with 56% occurring only once. The patients chosen for sequencing had shown expansion of CD8+CD57+ cells (detected by flow cytometry). The sample consisted of sorted CD4+, CD8+, or CD8+CD57+ T cells (not recorded which) from PBMCs. These receptors all stem from a human donor with aplastic anemia.

At least ten counts were recorded for this clonotype. The genes are TRBV4-2 and TRBJ2-1; 10 bases agree with TRBD2. J gave up 8 bases and V 1 base, and 5 bases lay outside the gene matches. The CDR3 covers 15 residues. The germline V gene encodes CDR1 LGHNA and CDR2 YNFKEQ. CDR3 bases: TGTGCCAGCAGCCAAGGCCTAGCGGGAGTGGATGAGCAGTTCTTC. This codes for CASSQGLAGVDEQFF.

This sequence joins TRBV19 and TRBJ1-3; 7 bases are shared with TRBD1. V lost 5 bases, J lost 4 bases, and 11 bases stayed unmatched. The V gene's germline CDR1 is LNHDA and CDR2 SQIVND (reference sequence). The CDR3 length is 16 residues. In DNA form, the CDR3 reads TGTGCCAGTAGTCTCCGGACCGCAGGGGGAGGAAACACCATATATTTT. Translating it yields CASSLRTAGGGNTIYF.

This clonotype was detected ten times or more. This sequence joins TRBV19 and TRBJ2-5, with D uncertain. V lost 10 bases, J lost 4 bases, and 25 bases lay in between. The germline gives CDR1 LNHDA, CDR2 SQIVND (reference sequence). The CDR3 is made up of 16 amino acids. The CDR3 is CAIHSGLLATGETQYF. CDR3 nucleotide sequence: TGTGCCATCCATTCCGGGCTCCTCGCCACGGGAGAGACCCAGTACTTC.

Worth noting for this clonotype: This may be a read error: a much more frequent sequence differs by one nucleotide. The V call is TRBV5-4, the J call TRBJ1-1; D is undetermined. Germline V gene data show CDR1 as SGHNT and CDR2 as YYREEE (reference sequence). The CDR3 is 14 amino acids. CDR3 coding DNA: TGTGCCAACAGCTTAGTTCTTATCGGAACTGAAGCTTTCTTT. This codes for CANSLVLIGTEAFF. The full variable domain, completed using reference TRBV5-4 and TRBJ1-1, is ETGVTQSPTHLIKTRGQQVTLRCSSQSGHNTVSWYQQALGQGPQFIFQYYREEENGRGNFPPRFSGLQFPNYSSELNVNALELDDSALYLCANSLVLIGTEAFFGQGTRLTVV.

This sequence joins TRBV7-8 and TRBJ2-1; tentatively, D is TRBD2 (7 bases). The CDR3 spans 17 residues. V was cut by 1 base and J by 2 bases, with 15 bases left in between. Germline loops: CDR1 SGHVS, CDR2 FQNEAQ. CDR3 sequence (DNA): TGTGCCAGCAGCTTAGGGGAGGGGGACGCAGCCTACAATGAGCAGTTCTTC. Its translation: CASSLGEGDAAYNEQFF. Together with reference TRBV7-8 and TRBJ2-1, the CDR3 gives the full variable domain: GAGVSQSPRYKVAKRGQDVALRCDPISGHVSLFWYQQALGQGPEFLTYFQNEAQLDKSGLPSDRFFAERPEGSVSTLKIQRTQQEDSAVYLCASSLGEGDAAYNEQFFGPGTRLTVL.

J is TRBJ2-1 and V is TRBV5-1; a weak D match, TRBD2 (5 bases). The CDR3 is made up of 16 amino acids. V dropped 3 bases and J dropped 7 bases, with 20 bases sitting between them. Germline values: CDR1 SGHRS, CDR2 YFSETQ. CDR3 bases: TGCGCCAGCAGCTACGACCCCGGGGTGGGCCAGAATGAGCAGTTCTTC. Protein product: CASSYDPGVGQNEQFF.

The rearrangement links TRBV9 to TRBJ1-1; 9 bases fit TRBD1. Looked up from germline, CDR1 is SGDLS and CDR2 is YYNGEE. V lost 5 bases to trimming and J lost 11 bases; unmatched junction nucleotides: 13. CDR3 length equals 14 residues. CDR3 DNA: TGTGCCAGCAGGCCGGGGACAGGGATTACCAAGGCTTTCTTT. This sequence encodes CASRPGTGITKAFF.

There are many counts of this clonotype. This sequence joins TRBV15 and TRBJ1-1; 8 positions match TRBD1. This CDR3 spans 15 amino acids. V shed 3 bases and J 5 bases; nucleotides not matched to a gene: 8. Germline lookup yields CDR1 LNHNV and CDR2 YYDKDF (reference sequence). The chain's CDR3 is CATSRDGTGVTEAFF. The CDR3 coding sequence is TGTGCCACCAGCAGGGACGGGACAGGAGTAACTGAAGCTTTCTTT.

This clonotype was seen repeatedly, ten times or more. The chain uses TRBV5-1 and TRBJ2-7; D could derive from TRBD1 or TRBD2 (5 bases each). Germline-derived CDR1 and CDR2 are SGHRS and YFSETQ. The CDR3 runs to 13 residues. The V gene lost 4 bases and the J gene lost 7 bases, with 15 bases spanning the gap. The CDR3: CASSAGQWGEQYF. The DNA for the CDR3 is TGCGCCAGCAGCGCAGGCCAATGGGGGGAGCAGTACTTC.

As for this clonotype: It is likely a read error, because the conserved phenylalanine at the end of the CDR3 is missing. The V and J genes are TRBV10-3 and TRBJ1-1; weak D call: TRBD1 (6 bases). Germline CDR1 and CDR2: ENHRY and SYGVKD. Trimming pared 10 bases from V and 1 base from J, leaving 13 bases between. The CDR3 totals 13 residues. CDR3 loop: CATSGGSNTEAFL. Written as DNA, the CDR3 is TGTGCCACGTCGGGGGGCTCGAACACTGAAGCTTTCCTT.

The chain links TRBV2 to TRBJ1-3; D remains unclear. CDR3 length equals 12 residues. Trimming removed 7 bases from V and 2 bases from J, with 6 bases in between. Germline assignment: CDR1 SNHLY and CDR2 FYNNEI. CDR3 residues: CASIKTGNTIYF. The CDR3 DNA sequence: TGTGCCAGCATAAAGACTGGAAACACCATATATTTT. Complete variable domain (other parts from reference TRBV2 and TRBJ1-3): EPEVTQTPSHQVTQMGQEVILRCVPISNHLYFYWYRQILGQKVEFLVSFYNNEISEKSEIFDDQFSVERPDGSNFTLKIRSTKLEDSAMYFCASIKTGNTIYFGEGSWLTVV.

The chain links TRBV19 to TRBJ1-5; no clear D gene. Germline assignment: CDR1 LNHDA and CDR2 SQIVND (reference sequence). This CDR3 comprises 15 residues. The ends were cut back, 2 bases at V and 6 bases at J, with 14 bases in the middle. DNA for the CDR3: TGTGCCAGTAGTATAAGGTTCGAACGGAGTCAGCCCCAGCATTTT. It yields the protein CASSIRFERSQPQHF.

This clonotype was seen many times. J is TRBJ1-1 and V is TRBV6-6; the D is unclear. V lost 2 bases and J 5 bases, leaving 9 bases between the germline ends. The CDR3 covers 13 residues. CDR1 and CDR2 (germline): MNHNY, SVGAGI (reference sequence). CDR3 bases: TGTGCCAGCAGTTACAGTTATAGGACTGAAGCTTTCTTT. Amino acid sequence: CASSYSYRTEAFF.

The chain recombines TRBV9 with TRBJ1-2; no clear D gene. The CDR3 contains 15 residues. Trimming cost V 1 base and J 2 bases, with 12 bases left between them. The germline CDR1 and CDR2 sequences are SGDLS and YYNGEE. CDR3 coding DNA: TGTGCCAGCAGCGTAACCAGCCTAGAAAACTATGGCTACACCTTC. Translating it yields CASSVTSLENYGYTF.

This clonotype was seen at least ten times. The chain combines TRBV11-2 with TRBJ2-7; D unclear. The germline CDR1 and CDR2 sequences are SGHAT and FQNNGV. With 2 bases removed from V and 3 bases from J, the gap between germline ends came to 2 bases. The CDR3 sequence is 11 residues long. The CDR3 spells CASSLIYEQYF. CDR3 bases: TGTGCCAGCAGCTTAATCTACGAGCAGTACTTC.

This chain connects TRBV2 to TRBJ2-7; 15 positions match TRBD2. CDR1 is SNHLY, CDR2 FYNNEI, per germline. This CDR3 comprises 17 residues. Losses at the gene ends were 6 bases for V and 5 bases for J; bases not matched to a gene: 11. The CDR3 region is CASRIGLAGGNFNEQYF. The CDR3 DNA reads as TGTGCCAGCAGGATTGGACTAGCGGGAGGGAATTTCAACGAGCAGTACTTC.

The chain carries TRBV2 and TRBJ2-2; 8 nucleotides line up with TRBD1. The CDR3 sequence is 15 residues long. The germline V gene encodes CDR1 SNHLY and CDR2 FYNNEI. V shed 6 bases, J shed 3 bases, and the junction held 6 bases outside the gene matches. The CDR3 here is CASRETGVHTGELFF. The CDR3 nucleotides are TGTGCCAGCAGGGAGACAGGGGTGCACACCGGGGAGCTGTTTTTT. Looking up the rest from reference TRBV2 and TRBJ2-2 gives the full variable domain: EPEVTQTPSHQVTQMGQEVILRCVPISNHLYFYWYRQILGQKVEFLVSFYNNEISEKSEIFDDQFSVERPDGSNFTLKIRSTKLEDSAMYFCASRETGVHTGELFFGEGSRLTVL.

This clonotype was found many times. The chain combines TRBV11-3 with TRBJ2-7; the D gene is possibly TRBD1 (5 bases). The CDR3 is 17 amino acids. The germline CDR1 and CDR2 sequences are SGHNT and YENEEA. The V and J ends lost 1 base and 0 bases respectively, with 16 bases between them. CDR3 protein: CASSLVGSGSDSYEQYF. For the CDR3, the DNA is TGTGCCAGCAGCTTAGTAGGGTCAGGGTCCGACTCCTACGAGCAGTACTTC.